The TCR beta chain under discussion was sequenced for a study of shared clonotypes between healthy human individuals. Only in-frame clones appear in the TCRdb table, and some are missing; sequencing was by immunoSEQ multiplex PCR. The profile shows about 1.5 million clones, under 99% of them singletons. CD4+ cells underwent separation, giving CD45RA+ naive and CD45RA-negative memory subsets. The study's findings and limits: Larger estimated richness was generally seen in naive subsets than in memory subsets.

CDR1 and CDR2 from the germline V gene are ENHRY and SYGVKD. There are 15 residues in the CDR3. V was shortened by 8 bases and J by 7 bases, with 20 bases between the two germline ends. Remarks on this clone: Its specificity is not known.

Sequenced input: naive CD4+ T cells sorted from blood. Subset noted: CD45RA+ positively selected. This clonotype originated in a man aged 25-45 years in good health. The genes are TRBV10-3 and TRBJ1-4, with D tentatively TRBD1 (5 bases). The CDR3 region is CAIASKRGLGEKLFF. The CDR3 DNA reads TGTGCCATCGCCTCTAAGAGGGGCCTGGGTGAAAAACTGTTTTTT.